These 14 T cell receptor beta chains were sequenced from one sample in a study of blood T cell repertoires in COVID-19. Libraries were prepared by immunoSEQ multiplex PCR; TCRdb keeps only in-frame clonotypes and omits some of them. This table holds fewer than 250,000 clones, approximately 86% found once. Sequencing used peripheral blood. The receptors were sampled from a human donor in a cohort sampled during active COVID-19.

This clone was detected ten times or more. This chain joins TRBV12-2 and TRBJ2-7; TRBD2 is the table's D call and was not checked against the DNA. TRBV12-2 is a documented pseudogene. The CDR3 runs to 14 residues. CDR3 bases: TGTGCAAGTCGCTTAACTACTAGCTCGAACGAGCAGTACTTC. Translation: CASRLTTSSNEQYF.

The CDR3 sequence is CASSYVSGTGEETQYF. In DNA form, the CDR3 reads TGTGCCAGCAGCTACGTAAGCGGGACAGGGGAAGAGACCCAGTACTTC. The J gene is TRBJ2-5, the V gene TRBV7-9, with 10 bases fitting TRBD1. V lost 4 bases to trimming and J lost 3 bases; unmatched junction nucleotides: 8. The germline V gene has CDR1 SEHNR and CDR2 FQNEAQ (reference sequence). The CDR3 runs 16 residues.

This rearrangement joins TRBV27 to TRBJ1-1; 7 bases align to TRBD1. The V segment lost 2 bases and the J segment 2 bases; nucleotides outside the gene matches: 5. Germline CDR1 reads MNHEY; CDR2 reads SMNVEV (reference sequence). CDR3 size: 15 residues. The CDR3 here is CASSLQYRGNTEAFF. The DNA for the CDR3 is TGTGCCAGCAGTTTACAGTACAGGGGAAACACTGAAGCTTTCTTT.

The table lists this clone with a count of one. V is TRBV5-1 and J is TRBJ2-3; 9 bases align to TRBD2. CDR1 SGHRS and CDR2 YFSETQ come from the germline V gene. V was clipped by 1 base and J by 0 bases; unmatched bases: 6. The CDR3 totals 17 residues. CDR3 DNA sequence: TGCGCCAGCAGCTTGCTGGCTAGCGGGACCAGCACAGATACGCAGTATTTT. Its protein product is CASSLLASGTSTDTQYF. The full variable domain, completed using reference TRBV5-1 and TRBJ2-3, is KAGVTQTPRYLIKTRGQQVTLSCSPISGHRSVSWYQQTPGQGLQFLFEYFSETQRNKGNFPGRFSGRQFSNSRSEMNVSTLELGDSALYLCASSLLASGTSTDTQYFGPGTRLTVL.

The chain recombines TRBV10-3 with TRBJ1-1; the D gene is possibly TRBD1 (5 bases). Trimming pared 6 bases from V and 6 bases from J, leaving 14 bases between. CDR3 length: 13 amino acids. The germline V gene encodes CDR1 ENHRY and CDR2 SYGVKD. CDR3 nucleotides: TGTGCCATCAGCCGGGACTCAGGCGCTGAAGCTTTCTTT. This codes for CAISRDSGAEAFF.

This chain links TRBV7-8 with TRBJ2-3; 14 nucleotides align to TRBD2. Trimming cost V 4 bases and J 1 base; bases outside gene matches: 4. From germline, CDR1 is SGHVS and CDR2 FQNEAQ. The CDR3 sequence is 17 residues long. CDR3 in amino acids: CASSSKTSGGGTDTQYF. The CDR3 DNA reads as TGTGCCAGCAGCTCGAAGACTAGCGGGGGGGGCACAGATACGCAGTATTTT.

The genes are TRBV19 and TRBJ1-4, with a possible D match to TRBD1 (5 bases). The length of the CDR3 is 16 residues. Germline V gene sequence: CDR1 LNHDA, CDR2 SQIVND (reference sequence). V was trimmed by 5 bases and J by 2 bases, leaving 15 bases between them. CDR3 coding DNA: TGTGCCAGTAGTCTTCGGAGGGGAACGACTAATGAAAAACTGTTTTTT. Translated, it gives CASSLRRGTTNEKLFF.

This chain connects TRBV19 to TRBJ2-7; the D is unclear. The CDR3 has 15 amino acids. V was cut by 3 bases and J by 2 bases, with 14 bases left in between. The V gene's germline CDR1 is LNHDA and CDR2 SQIVND (reference sequence). The CDR3 sequence is CASSISPTETYEQYF. The CDR3 bases are TGTGCCAGTAGTATCAGTCCTACAGAAACCTACGAGCAGTACTTC.

V usage is TRBV5-1 and J usage is TRBJ1-4; no clear D gene. The CDR3 is made up of 15 amino acids. CDR1 is SGHRS and CDR2 is YFSETQ in the germline V gene. Trimming shortened V by 3 bases and J by 6 bases, and 15 bases separated the two germline ends. In nucleotides, the CDR3 is TGCGCCAGCAGCTCCCTCCCGGGTGGTGATGAAAAACTGTTTTTT. As protein: CASSSLPGGDEKLFF.

Only one count was recorded for this clone. The rearrangement joins TRBV7-9 to TRBJ2-3; 8 bases match TRBD2. This CDR3 spans 15 amino acids. V lost 8 bases and J lost 2; bases outside the gene matches: 9. Germline V gives CDR1 SEHNR, CDR2 FQNEAQ (reference sequence). The CDR3 here is CASPKAGGLTDTQYF. DNA for the CDR3: TGTGCCAGCCCTAAGGCGGGGGGCCTCACAGATACGCAGTATTTT.

The chain has TRBV6-5 and TRBJ1-5; D unresolved. Germline lookup yields CDR1 MNHEY and CDR2 SVGAGI. Trimming removed 5 bases at V and 0 bases at J, with 8 bases between. The CDR3 length is 14 residues. The CDR3 is CASSPTDSNQPQHF. CDR3 sequence (DNA): TGTGCCAGCAGTCCTACAGATAGCAATCAGCCCCAGCATTTT.

The chain combines TRBV7-2 with TRBJ2-1; 11 nucleotides agree with TRBD1. With V trimmed by 5 bases and J by 12 bases, 9 bases remained unmatched. The CDR3 totals 14 residues. Germline V lookup: CDR1 SGHTA, CDR2 FQGNSA. CDR3 amino acids: CASSRPDRGRGQFF. The DNA of the CDR3 is TGTGCCAGCAGCAGACCGGACAGGGGGCGGGGGCAGTTCTTC.

CDR3 DNA sequence: TGCGCCAGCAGCCAAGGAGAGGACAGGTATAATGAAAAACTGTTTTTT. Translated, it gives CASSQGEDRYNEKLFF. This rearrangement joins TRBV4-1 to TRBJ1-4; the match to TRBD1 covers 7 bases. This CDR3 spans 16 amino acids. V gave up 1 base and J gave up 4 bases; unmatched junction bases: 6. The germline V gene encodes CDR1 MGHRA and CDR2 YSYEKL.

This chain joins TRBV5-4 and TRBJ1-1; TRBD1 aligns across 8 bases. The CDR3 runs 15 residues. V trimming: 4 bases; J trimming: 0 bases; junction bases outside the gene matches: 5. The germline gives CDR1 SGHNT, CDR2 YYREEE (reference sequence). The CDR3 protein is CASSPDRGVNTEAFF. In DNA form, the CDR3 reads TGTGCCAGCAGCCCAGACAGGGGTGTGAACACTGAAGCTTTCTTT.